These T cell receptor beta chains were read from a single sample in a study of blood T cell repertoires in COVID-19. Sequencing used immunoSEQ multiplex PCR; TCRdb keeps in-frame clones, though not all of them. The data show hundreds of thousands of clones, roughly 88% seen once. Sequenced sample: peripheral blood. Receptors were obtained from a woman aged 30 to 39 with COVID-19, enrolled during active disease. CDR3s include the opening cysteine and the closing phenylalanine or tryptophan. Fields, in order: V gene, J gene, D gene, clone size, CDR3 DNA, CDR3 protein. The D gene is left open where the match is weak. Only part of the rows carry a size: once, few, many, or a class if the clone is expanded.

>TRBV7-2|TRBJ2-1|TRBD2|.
TGTGCCAGCAGCTTTCTGCTAGCGGGGGAGCAGTTCTTC
CASSFLLAGEQFF
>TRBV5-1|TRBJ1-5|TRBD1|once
TGCGCCAGCAGCTGGACAGGGTTCGATCAGCCCCAGCATTTT
CASSWTGFDQPQHF
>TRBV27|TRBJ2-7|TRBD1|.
TGTGCCAGCAGGCCGGGGACAGTTCCTTCCTACGAGCAGTACTTC
CASRPGTVPSYEQYF
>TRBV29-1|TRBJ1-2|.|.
TGCAGCGTTGATCTTGGCAGGAACTATGGCTACACCTTC
CSVDLGRNYGYTF
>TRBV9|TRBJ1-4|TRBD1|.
TGTGCCAGCAGCGTAGAATCGGGACAGATGAGGGAAAAACTGTTTTTT
CASSVESGQMREKLFF
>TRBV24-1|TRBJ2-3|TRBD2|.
TGTGCCACCAGTGATCCTAGCGGGGCTAGCACAGATACGCAGTATTTT
CATSDPSGASTDTQYF
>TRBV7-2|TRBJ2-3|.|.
TGTGCCAGCAGCTTAGCAGTGTCTAGAAGCACCCCAGATACGCAGTATTTT
CASSLAVSRSTPDTQYF
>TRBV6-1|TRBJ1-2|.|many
TGTGCCAGCAGTGATAAGACACAGGGAGAGAGCTATGGCTACACCTTC
CASSDKTQGESYGYTF
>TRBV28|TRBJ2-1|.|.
TGTGCCAGCAGTTTTTCAGTGGCAGGGAATGAGCAGTTCTTC
CASSFSVAGNEQFF
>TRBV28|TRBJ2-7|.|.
TGTGCCACCCGTATCGGGTCCTACGAGCAGTACTTC
CATRIGSYEQYF
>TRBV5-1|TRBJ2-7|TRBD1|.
TGCGCCAGCAGCCTGGGACAGGCCAGGGACGAGCAGTACTTC
CASSLGQARDEQYF
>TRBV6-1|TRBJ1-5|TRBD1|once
TGTGCCAGCAGTGAACAACCGGGACAGGGGAATGTCGGCAATCAGCCCCAGCATTTT
CASSEQPGQGNVGNQPQHF
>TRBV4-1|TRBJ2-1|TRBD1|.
TGCGCCAGCAGCCACAGAGTATTAGCCGGGACAGCATCCTACAATGAGCAGTTCTTC
CASSHRVLAGTASYNEQFF
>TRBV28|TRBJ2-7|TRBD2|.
TGTGCCAGCAGCCATGGCGGGGGTACCTACGAGCAGTACTTC
CASSHGGGTYEQYF
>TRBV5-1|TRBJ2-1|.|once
TGCGCCAGCAGCCTGACTAGGTTCGGTGAGCAGTTCTTC
CASSLTRFGEQFF
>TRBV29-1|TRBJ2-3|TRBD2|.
TGCAGCGTCTCGACTAGCGGGGAGTCCACGCAGTATTTT
CSVSTSGESTQYF
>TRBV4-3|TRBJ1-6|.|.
TGCGCCAGCAGCCCTAGCTACTATAATTCACCCCTCCACTTT
CASSPSYYNSPLHF
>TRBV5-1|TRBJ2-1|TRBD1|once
TGCGCCAGCAGCTGGACAGGGGGCTTTGGGGATGAGCAGTTCTTC
CASSWTGGFGDEQFF
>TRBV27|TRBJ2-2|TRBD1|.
TGTGCCAGCAGTGGCCGGACAGGGGTGAACACCGGGGAGCTGTTTTTT
CASSGRTGVNTGELFF
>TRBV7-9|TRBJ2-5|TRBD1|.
TGTGCCGACGGACAGGGCGAAGAGACCCAGTACTTC
CADGQGEETQYF
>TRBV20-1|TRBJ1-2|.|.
TGCAGTGCTGGTACAGACTATGGCTACACCTTC
CSAGTDYGYTF
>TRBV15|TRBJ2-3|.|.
TGTGCCACCAGCAAATTGACTCGCACAGATACGCAGTATTTT
CATSKLTRTDTQYF
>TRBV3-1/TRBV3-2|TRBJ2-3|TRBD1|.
TGTGCCAGCAGTCAAAACATACAGGGGACAGATACGCAGTATTTT
CASSQNIQGTDTQYF
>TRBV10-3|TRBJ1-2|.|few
TGTGCCATCAGTGTGGGGGCAGCTAACTATGGCTACACCTTC
CAISVGAANYGYTF
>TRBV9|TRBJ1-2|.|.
TGTGCCAGCGACGACAGAAACTATGGCTACACCTTC
CASDDRNYGYTF
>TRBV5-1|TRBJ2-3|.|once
TGCGCCAGCAGCTTGGAAGCCCGTTACACAGATACGCAGTATTTT
CASSLEARYTDTQYF
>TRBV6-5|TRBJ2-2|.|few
TGTGCCAGCAACCCGCAGGGGGGTGACCCCGGGGAGCTGTTTTTT
CASNPQGGDPGELFF
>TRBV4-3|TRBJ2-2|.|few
TGCGCCAGCAGCCCTTTCACCGGGGAGCTGTTTTTT
CASSPFTGELFF
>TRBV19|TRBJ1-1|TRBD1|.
TGTGCCAGTAGTTTAAGACAGGGTTTGACTGAAGCTTTCTTT
CASSLRQGLTEAFF
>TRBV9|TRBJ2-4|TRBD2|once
TGTGCCAGCAGCGTAGTCCCCTCGGGAGGCGAAAACATTCAGTACTTC
CASSVVPSGGENIQYF
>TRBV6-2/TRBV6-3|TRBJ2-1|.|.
TGTGCCACCATCCCAGGGCGGGACTCCCACTACAATGAGCAGTTCTTC
CATIPGRDSHYNEQFF
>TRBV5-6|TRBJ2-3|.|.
TGTGCCAGCAGCTTTTCTCGAGATACGCAGTATTTT
CASSFSRDTQYF
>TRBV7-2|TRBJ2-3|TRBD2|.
TGTGCCAGCAGCAGTAGCGGGGGGGAAACCCTCTGGGATACGCAGTATTTT
CASSSSGGETLWDTQYF
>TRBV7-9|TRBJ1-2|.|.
TGTGCCAGCAGCTTCGACCCAGGTTATAATGGCTACACCTTC
CASSFDPGYNGYTF
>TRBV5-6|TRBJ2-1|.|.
TGTGCCAGCAGCTTGGCTCCCGGTCTAACCTACAATGAGCAGTTCTTC
CASSLAPGLTYNEQFF
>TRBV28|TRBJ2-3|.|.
TGTGCCAGCAGTTTATGGGCCAGGGGGGTGAGCACAGATACGCAGTATTTT
CASSLWARGVSTDTQYF
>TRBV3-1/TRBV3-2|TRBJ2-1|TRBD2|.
TGTGCCAGCAGCCCGCGAGCTAGCGGGGGGTATGAGCAGTTCTTC
CASSPRASGGYEQFF
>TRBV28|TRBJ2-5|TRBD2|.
TGTGCCAGCAGTTTACTAGGGGAGGGAGGGGAGACCCAGTACTTC
CASSLLGEGGETQYF